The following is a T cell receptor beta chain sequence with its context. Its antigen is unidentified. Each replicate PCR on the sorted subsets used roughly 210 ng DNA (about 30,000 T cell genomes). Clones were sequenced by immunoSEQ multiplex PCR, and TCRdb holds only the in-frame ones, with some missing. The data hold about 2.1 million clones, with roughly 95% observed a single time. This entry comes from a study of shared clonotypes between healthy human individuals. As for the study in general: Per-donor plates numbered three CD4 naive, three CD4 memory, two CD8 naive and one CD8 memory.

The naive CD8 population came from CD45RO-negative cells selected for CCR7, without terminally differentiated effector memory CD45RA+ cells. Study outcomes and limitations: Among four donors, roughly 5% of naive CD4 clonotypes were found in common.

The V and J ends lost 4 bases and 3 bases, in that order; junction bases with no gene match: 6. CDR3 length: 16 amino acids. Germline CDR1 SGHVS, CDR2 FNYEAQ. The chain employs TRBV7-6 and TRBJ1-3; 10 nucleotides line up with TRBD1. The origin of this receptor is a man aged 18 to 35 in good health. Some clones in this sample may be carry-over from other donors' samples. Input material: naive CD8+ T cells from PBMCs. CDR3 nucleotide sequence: TGTGCCAGCAGCTCCGGACAGGGGGTGGATGGAAACACCATATATTTT. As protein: CASSSGQGVDGNTIYF.